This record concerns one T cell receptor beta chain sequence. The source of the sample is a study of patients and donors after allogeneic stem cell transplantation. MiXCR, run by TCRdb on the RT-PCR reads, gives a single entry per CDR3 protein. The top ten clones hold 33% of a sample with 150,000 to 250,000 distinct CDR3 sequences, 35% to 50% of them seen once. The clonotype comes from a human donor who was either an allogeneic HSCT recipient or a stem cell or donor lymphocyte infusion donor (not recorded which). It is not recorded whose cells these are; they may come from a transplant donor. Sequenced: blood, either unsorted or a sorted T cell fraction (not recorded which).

This CDR3 is CSARDTSGFDEQFF. DNA for the CDR3: TGCAGTGCTAGAGATACTAGCGGGTTCGATGAGCAGTTCTTC. The gene calls are TRBV20-1 and TRBJ2-1; 9 bases match TRBD2. Germline V CDR1 and CDR2: DFQATT, SNEGSKA (reference sequence). V dropped 0 bases and J dropped 8; count of bases not matched to a gene: 5. CDR3 length: 14 amino acids.